Shown below are 4 T cell receptor beta chains from a single sample sequenced in a study of T cell responses to AZD1222 COVID-19 vaccine. This table comes from immunoSEQ multiplex PCR, and its TCRdb copy is limited to in-frame clones, with some not included. Here the sample spans 190,000 or so clones, approximately 90% being singletons. The sample here was peripheral blood, taken 28 days after the second AZD1222 dose. The receptors were gathered from an adult who received the AZD1222 COVID-19 vaccine.

J is TRBJ2-2 and V is TRBV25-1, with 9 bases identical to TRBD1. Germline trimming cut 6 bases from V and 1 base from J; bases unmatched to any gene: 0. The germline CDR1 and CDR2 sequences are MGHDK and SYGVNS. CDR3 length equals 14 residues. The CDR3 spells CASRGQGNTGELFF. CDR3 in DNA: TGTGCCAGCAGGGGACAGGGGAACACCGGGGAGCTGTTTTTT.

The chain couples TRBV3-1 (or the pseudogene TRBV3-2) to TRBJ2-1; D is uncertain. CDR1 and CDR2 (germline): LGHDT, YNNKEL (reference sequence). The CDR3 covers 13 residues. V dropped 3 bases and J dropped 10 bases, with 13 bases sitting between them. The CDR3 here is CASSQWPHHEQFF. In nucleotides, the CDR3 is TGTGCCAGCAGCCAGTGGCCGCACCACGAGCAGTTCTTC.

The chain links TRBV5-4 to TRBJ2-7; D is uncertain. Trimming left V 4 bases short and J 2 bases short, with 10 bases between. The CDR3 spans 13 residues. Germline V gives CDR1 SGHNT, CDR2 YYREEE (reference sequence). CDR3 sequence reads: CASSLVGTYEQYF. In nucleotides, the CDR3 is TGTGCCAGCAGCCTGGTTGGTACCTACGAGCAGTACTTC.

The chain carries TRBV29-1 and TRBJ2-1; 10 bases match TRBD2. V lost 5 bases, J lost 5 bases, and 12 bases stayed unmatched. CDR1 and CDR2 from the germline V gene are SQVTM and ANQGSEA. This CDR3 is 16 amino acids long. Here the CDR3 reads CSVIKSGTSAHNEQFF. The CDR3 bases are TGCAGCGTTATAAAATCCGGGACTAGCGCCCACAATGAGCAGTTCTTC.